Presented here are 13 T cell receptor beta chains from one specimen sequenced in a study of naive and memory T cell subsets. The beta constant-region primer was an equimolar mix of two oligonucleotides covering TRBC1 and TRBC2. TCRdb called the UMI-ligation and nested PCR reads again in MiXCR, with one record for every CDR3 protein. The table shows around 5,700 distinct CDR3 sequences, with approximately 6.8% occurring only once. Sequenced material: effector memory CD8+ T cells from blood. Subset given: effector memory, CD45RA- CD27-. These receptors were collected from a human donor in good health.

The sample holds a few counts of this clonotype. The CDR3 here is CASSGTGTEAFF. The CDR3 bases are TGTGCCAGCAGCGGTACAGGGACTGAAGCTTTCTTT. The V gene is TRBV5-4, the J gene TRBJ1-1; TRBD1 might be the D (6 bases). The germline CDR1 and CDR2 sequences are SGHNT and YYREEE (reference sequence). The CDR3 is 12 residues long. Trimming cost V 4 bases and J 5 bases, with 9 bases left between them.

This clonotype is labeled medium-sized. The CDR3 protein is CSVAGTSGGETYNEQFF. CDR3 coding DNA: TGCAGCGTAGCCGGGACTAGCGGGGGCGAAACCTACAATGAGCAGTTCTTC. V usage is TRBV29-1 and J usage is TRBJ2-1, with TRBD2 identical over 14 bases. The V segment lost 6 bases and the J segment 2 bases; nucleotides outside the gene matches: 9. The CDR3 extends over 17 amino acids. Germline CDR1 SQVTM, CDR2 ANQGSEA.

In this sample, this clonotype turned up many times. The chain links TRBV14 to TRBJ2-3, with D hard to call. Germline V gene data show CDR1 as SGHDN and CDR2 as FVKESK. V lost 2 bases to trimming and J lost 0 bases, with 9 bases between them. This CDR3 has 15 amino acids. CDR3 coding DNA: TGTGCCAGCAGCCAATACCTCTCTAGCACAGATACGCAGTATTTT. Translating it yields CASSQYLSSTDTQYF.

This clonotype was observed a handful of times. The chain employs TRBV4-3 and TRBJ1-1, with TRBD1 matching 9 bases. Per germline, CDR1 LGHNA and CDR2 YSLEER. The CDR3 sequence is 15 residues long. J gave up 4 bases and V 1 base, and 4 bases lay outside the gene matches. The CDR3 coding sequence is TGCGCCAGCAGCCAAGGACAGGGGGAGGTCACTGAAGCTTTCTTT. Protein sequence: CASSQGQGEVTEAFF.

The genes are TRBV20-1 and TRBJ2-7; 8 nucleotides align to TRBD1. The CDR3 contains 16 residues. Germline CDR1 DFQATT, CDR2 SNEGSKA (reference sequence). The junction had 9 bases not matched to a gene; V was cut back by 0 bases and J by 2 bases. CDR3 in amino acids: CSARDFEGDRTYEQYF. The CDR3 coding sequence is TGCAGTGCTAGAGATTTCGAAGGGGACAGGACCTACGAGCAGTACTTC.

This clonotype has a handful of counts. CDR3 sequence (DNA): TGTGCCAGCAGTTACGGGGGGGCCACAGATACGCAGTATTTT. This gives the protein CASSYGGATDTQYF. The chain recombines TRBV6-2 or TRBV6-3 with TRBJ2-3; tentative D call: TRBD2 (7 bases). This CDR3 comprises 14 residues. CDR1 and CDR2 (germline): MNHEY, SVGEGT. The V end was cut by 2 bases, the J end by 2 bases, with 8 bases between.

This clonotype occurred once. This chain uses TRBV4-1 with TRBJ1-4, with D possibly TRBD1 on 5 matching bases. Germline loops: CDR1 MGHRA, CDR2 YSYEKL. V was clipped by 0 bases and J by 4 bases, with 12 bases between them. This CDR3 region has 16 residues. CDR3: CASSQDRGDGNEKLFF. In nucleotides, the CDR3 is TGCGCCAGCAGCCAAGATCGAGGGGACGGTAATGAAAAACTGTTTTTT.

CDR3 loop: CASSWTPLGESNQPQHF. The DNA of the CDR3 is TGTGCCAGCTCCTGGACGCCCTTAGGGGAAAGCAATCAGCCCCAGCATTTT. The chain links TRBV3-1 to TRBJ1-5, with TRBD1 as a possible D gene (5 bases). CDR3 length: 17 residues. Per the germline V gene, CDR1 is LGHDT and CDR2 is YNNKEL (reference sequence). The V gene lost 8 bases and the J gene lost 1 base, with 21 bases spanning the gap.

This clonotype qualifies as medium-sized. The rearrangement joins TRBV6-2 or TRBV6-3 to TRBJ2-1, with TRBD2 identical over 8 bases. This CDR3 has 14 residues. After removal of 6 bases from V and 3 bases from J, the junction contained 4 bases not matched to a gene. Germline lookup yields CDR1 MNHEY and CDR2 SVGEGT. This CDR3 reads CASSQTSDYNEQFF. The DNA of the CDR3 is TGTGCCAGCAGCCAGACTAGCGACTACAATGAGCAGTTCTTC.

As concerns this clonotype: A much larger clone sits a single nucleotide away, making a read error possible. The rearrangement links TRBV20-1 to TRBJ2-1; perhaps TRBD2 as D (7 bases). The CDR3 has 14 amino acids. The germline V gene has CDR1 DFQATT and CDR2 SNEGSKA (reference sequence). This chain's CDR3 is CRARGGRDYNEQFF. CDR3 sequence (DNA): TGCAGAGCTAGGGGGGGAAGGGACTACAATGAGCAGTTCTTC.

This clonotype has a count of ten or more. The CDR3 DNA follows: TGTGCCAGCAGTGACTCAATTAGCGATATGGGTGAGCAGTTCTTC. Protein sequence: CASSDSISDMGEQFF. The chain carries TRBV6-4 and TRBJ2-1; tentative D call: TRBD2 (5 bases). The CDR3 is 15 amino acids. Trimming stripped 0 bases from V and 9 bases from J, with 15 bases between. Germline lookup yields CDR1 MRHNA and CDR2 SNTAGT.

This clonotype was recorded many times. The chain combines TRBV6-2 or TRBV6-3 with TRBJ2-7; 7 bases fit TRBD1. Losses at the gene ends were 8 bases for V and 5 bases for J; bases not matched to a gene: 12. Germline CDR1 and CDR2: MNHEY and SVGEGT. CDR3 length: 14 amino acids. In DNA, the CDR3 is TGTGCCAGCCAGGAGACAGGGTCATCTGACGAGCAGTACTTC. It translates to CASQETGSSDEQYF.

This clonotype is labeled medium-sized. The chain combines TRBV20-1 with TRBJ1-1; perhaps TRBD1 as D (6 bases). Trimming took off 0 bases at V and 8 bases at J, with 19 bases between the two ends. Germline CDR1 DFQATT, CDR2 SNEGSKA (reference sequence). CDR3 length equals 15 residues. CDR3: CSARDLGGPTVEAFF. The CDR3 DNA reads as TGCAGTGCTAGAGATCTAGGGGGTCCGACTGTAGAAGCTTTCTTT.